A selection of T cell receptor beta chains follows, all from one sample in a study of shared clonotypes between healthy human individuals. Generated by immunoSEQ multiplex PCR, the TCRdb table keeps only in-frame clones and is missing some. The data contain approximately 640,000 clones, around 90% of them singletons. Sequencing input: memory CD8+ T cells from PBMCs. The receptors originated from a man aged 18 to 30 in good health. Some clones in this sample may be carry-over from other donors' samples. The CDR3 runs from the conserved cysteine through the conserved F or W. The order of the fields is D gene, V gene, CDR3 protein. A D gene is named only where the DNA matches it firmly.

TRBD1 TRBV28 CASSYRDRTYNEQFF
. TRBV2 CAVPGDWQNTEAFF
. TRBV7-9 CASSLVAGELSEQYF
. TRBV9 CASSVKASRAVDGELFF
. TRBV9 CASTKTSFPGELFF
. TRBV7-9 CASSLALTGSNEQFF
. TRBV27 CASSPIPAGPTDTQYF
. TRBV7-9 CASSSREGTDQPQHF
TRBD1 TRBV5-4 CASSTDRKLRGYTF
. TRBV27 CASSLGGDTYEQYF
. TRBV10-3 CATGPGHNYEQYF